A single sample gave rise to the 24 T cell receptor beta chains below, sequenced in a study of T cell responses to AZD1222 COVID-19 vaccine. Assay: immunoSEQ multiplex PCR; the TCRdb copy retains only in-frame clones and omits some. The sample records about 170,000 clones, approximately 95% being singletons. Specimen: peripheral blood, collected on day 0 of AZD1222 vaccination. Receptors were obtained from an adult in good health.

V is TRBV6-5 and J is TRBJ1-3, with D unresolved. This CDR3 is 15 amino acids long. The germline V gene encodes CDR1 MNHEY and CDR2 SVGAGI. Trimming removed 7 bases at V and 0 bases at J, with 13 bases between. CDR3 protein: CASTSPRSSGNTIYF. CDR3 sequence (DNA): TGTGCCAGCACCAGTCCACGGAGCTCTGGAAACACCATATATTTT.

The chain links TRBV7-9 to TRBJ2-5, with D perhaps TRBD1 or TRBD2 (6 bases each). This CDR3 is 16 amino acids long. V lost 6 bases and J lost 0, with 17 bases in between. Germline CDR1 SEHNR, CDR2 FQNEAQ (reference sequence). The CDR3 reads CASSHRLGTNQETQYF. The CDR3 coding sequence is TGTGCCAGCAGTCATAGACTAGGGACAAACCAAGAGACCCAGTACTTC.

This chain links TRBV28 with TRBJ1-2; possibly TRBD1 for D (5 bases). The CDR3 consists of 17 residues. Germline assignment: CDR1 MDHEN and CDR2 SYDVKM. V was cut by 1 base and J by 1 base, with 16 bases left in between. The CDR3 nucleotides read TGTGCCAGCAGTTTATCTACGGTTGGGGGGATTAACTATGGCTACACCTTC. Translated: CASSLSTVGGINYGYTF.

This clone was recorded only once. V usage is TRBV6-1 and J usage is TRBJ2-1, with 8 bases aligning to TRBD1. V dropped 4 bases and J dropped 7; count of bases not matched to a gene: 6. CDR1 and CDR2 (germline): MNHNS, SASEGT. There are 14 residues in the CDR3. The CDR3 sequence is CASSARDRPNEQFF. The DNA for the CDR3 is TGTGCCAGCAGTGCCCGGGACAGGCCGAATGAGCAGTTCTTC.

The sample holds one count of this clone. The chain carries TRBV14 and TRBJ1-6; D remains unclear. V lost 4 bases and J 10 bases, leaving 20 bases between the germline ends. This CDR3 region has 16 residues. The germline V gene has CDR1 SGHDN and CDR2 FVKESK. In DNA, the CDR3 is TGTGCCAGCAGCCCTCTTTTAAAGGGCCCGGGGTCACCCCTCCACTTT. This codes for CASSPLLKGPGSPLHF.

This clone was counted a single time. V usage is TRBV3-1 (or the pseudogene TRBV3-2) and J usage is TRBJ1-2, with D perhaps TRBD1 (5 bases). CDR1 is LGHDT and CDR2 is YNNKEL in the germline V gene (reference sequence). This CDR3 comprises 13 residues. Trimming took off 4 bases at V and 8 bases at J, with 14 bases between the two ends. DNA of the CDR3: TGTGCCAGCAGCCCCGAGACAGCCTTAGGCTACACCTTC. It yields the protein CASSPETALGYTF.

The rearrangement links TRBV19 to TRBJ2-3; TRBD2 matches at 8 bases. The CDR3 runs to 16 residues. Losses at the gene ends were 5 bases for V and 4 bases for J; bases not matched to a gene: 11. The germline V gene has CDR1 LNHDA and CDR2 SQIVND (reference sequence). This CDR3 is CASSPQAGVRADTQYF. The CDR3 coding sequence is TGTGCCAGTAGTCCTCAAGCGGGAGTGAGGGCAGATACGCAGTATTTT.

The chain links TRBV7-2 to TRBJ2-5; TRBD2 agrees at 7 bases. The V gene's germline CDR1 is SGHTA and CDR2 FQGNSA. With 0 bases clipped from V and 2 bases from J, the junction kept 6 bases outside the gene matches. This CDR3 has 16 amino acids. The CDR3 here is CASSLARGRGQETQYF. CDR3 nucleotides: TGTGCCAGCAGCTTAGCGCGAGGGAGGGGACAAGAGACCCAGTACTTC.

The chain couples TRBV4-1 to TRBJ1-4; D is ambiguous. The CDR3 has 15 residues. Germline V gene data show CDR1 as MGHRA and CDR2 as YSYEKL. V dropped 3 bases and J dropped 1 base, with 9 bases sitting between them. The CDR3 DNA is TGCGCCAGCAGCCACCAAGGAGGAACTAATGAAAAACTGTTTTTT. It is translated as CASSHQGGTNEKLFF.

The CDR3 protein is CASSTTTGEDSPLHF. In DNA form, the CDR3 reads TGCGCCAGCAGCACTACGACTGGTGAGGATTCACCCCTCCACTTT. The V and J genes are TRBV5-1 and TRBJ1-6; no reliable D call. The germline V gene encodes CDR1 SGHRS and CDR2 YFSETQ. This CDR3 has 15 residues. Trimming pared 4 bases from V and 8 bases from J, leaving 16 bases between.

This chain joins TRBV9 and TRBJ1-5, with 9 bases fitting TRBD1. This CDR3 has 14 residues. CDR1 is SGDLS and CDR2 is YYNGEE in the germline V gene. The V segment lost 4 bases and the J segment 4 bases; nucleotides outside the gene matches: 3. The CDR3, as DNA: TGTGCCAGCAGCACCGGACAGGGGAATCAGCCCCAGCATTTT. It encodes CASSTGQGNQPQHF.

This sequence joins TRBV7-7 and TRBJ1-1; unclear D gene. This CDR3 contains 13 residues. Germline V gene sequence: CDR1 SSHAT, CDR2 FNYEAQ (reference sequence). The V gene lost 4 bases and the J gene lost 1 base, with 7 bases spanning the gap. CDR3 DNA sequence: TGTGCCAGCAGCTCTCAGGAGAACACTGAAGCTTTCTTT. It codes for CASSSQENTEAFF.

This sequence joins TRBV6-5 and TRBJ2-7; 9 bases line up with TRBD2. V gave up 2 bases and J gave up 1 base; unmatched junction bases: 3. Germline CDR1 and CDR2: MNHEY and SVGAGI. The CDR3 has 15 amino acids. CDR3 sequence: CASSYTAGGSYEQYF. The DNA of the CDR3 is TGTGCCAGCAGTTACACGGCGGGAGGGTCCTACGAGCAGTACTTC.

The chain is built from TRBV15 and TRBJ1-6; D unresolved. V was pared by 5 bases and J by 9 bases, with 17 bases between. The germline CDR1 and CDR2 sequences are LNHNV and YYDKDF (reference sequence). This CDR3 comprises 15 residues. CDR3 sequence: CATSSFFGQSSPLHF. The CDR3 DNA is TGTGCCACCAGCTCATTTTTCGGCCAGAGTTCACCCCTCCACTTT.

The V and J genes are TRBV18 and TRBJ1-4; D unclear. This CDR3 has 13 amino acids. V lost 3 bases and J 4 bases, leaving 6 bases between the germline ends. Germline V lookup: CDR1 KGHSH, CDR2 LQKENI. CDR3 in amino acids: CASSPGINEKLFF. CDR3 coding DNA: TGTGCCAGCTCACCCGGGATTAATGAAAAACTGTTTTTT.

V usage is TRBV6-5 and J usage is TRBJ1-2; TRBD1 might be the D (5 bases). V was shortened by 5 bases and J by 4 bases, with 11 bases between the two germline ends. The CDR3 runs to 13 residues. The V gene's germline CDR1 is MNHEY and CDR2 SVGAGI. CDR3 DNA sequence: TGTGCCAGCAGTACAGACAGAGCCTATGGCTACACCTTC. Translated: CASSTDRAYGYTF.

This chain connects TRBV23-1 to TRBJ2-7; possibly TRBD1 for D (6 bases). TRBV23-1 is given ORF status, its function remaining uncertain. CDR3 length: 16 amino acids. Deletions cut 0 bases from V and 3 bases from J, with 15 bases between. The CDR3 reads CASSQSRTGLNYEQYF. The CDR3 DNA reads TGCGCCAGCAGTCAATCAAGAACAGGGTTAAACTACGAGCAGTACTTC.

The chain links TRBV5-1 to TRBJ2-5; D uncertain. The CDR3 covers 14 residues. Germline-derived CDR1 and CDR2 are SGHRS and YFSETQ. Trimming stripped 0 bases from V and 4 bases from J, with 10 bases between. CDR3 nucleotide sequence: TGCGCCAGCAGCTTGGCCTCGTCGGGAGAGACCCAGTACTTC. As protein: CASSLASSGETQYF.

The gene calls are TRBV11-3 and TRBJ2-5; TRBD2 matches 13 bases. The CDR3 runs to 18 residues. J was trimmed by 4 bases and V by 1 base; bases with no gene match: 9. Germline CDR1 reads SGHNT; CDR2 reads YENEEA. DNA for the CDR3: TGTGCCAGCAGCTTAGGGGTACTAGCGGGGGGGCCAGGAGAGACCCAGTACTTC. It translates to CASSLGVLAGGPGETQYF.

The CDR3 sequence: CASDMLTGQTQYF. DNA for the CDR3: TGTGCCAGCGATATGCTCACGGGACAGACCCAGTACTTC. The chain joins TRBV2 to TRBJ2-5; D possibly uses TRBD1 or TRBD2 (5 bases each). Deletions cut 8 bases from V and 6 bases from J, with 16 bases between. CDR3 length: 13 amino acids. CDR1 is SNHLY and CDR2 is FYNNEI in the germline V gene.

The V call is TRBV7-9, the J call TRBJ2-1; tentatively, D is TRBD1 (6 bases). V lost 10 bases and J lost 0, with 22 bases in between. The CDR3 spans 17 residues. CDR1 is SEHNR, CDR2 FQNEAQ, per germline (reference sequence). This CDR3 is CATLPVQGRSSYNEQFF. The CDR3 DNA is TGTGCCACCCTACCAGTCCAGGGGCGCAGCTCCTACAATGAGCAGTTCTTC.

The V gene is TRBV19, the J gene TRBJ2-2; maybe TRBD2 (6 bases). The CDR3 covers 14 residues. The V and J ends lost 5 bases and 8 bases respectively, with 15 bases between them. Germline loops: CDR1 LNHDA, CDR2 SQIVND (reference sequence). Here the CDR3 DNA reads TGTGCCAGTAGTCCCCCCGGGGGAGCTGGGGAGCTGTTTTTT. Translating gives CASSPPGGAGELFF.

The chain employs TRBV7-2 and TRBJ2-2; D is perhaps TRBD1 (6 bases). The CDR3 runs 15 residues. Germline CDR1 reads SGHTA; CDR2 reads FQGNSA. V gave up 1 base and J gave up 7 bases, with 13 bases separating them. The CDR3 region has the DNA TGTGCCAGCAGCTTAGTAACAGGGTGGGACGGGGAGCTGTTTTTT. Protein product: CASSLVTGWDGELFF.

This chain links TRBV6-1 with TRBJ1-3, with 7 bases identical to TRBD1. Germline V CDR1 and CDR2: MNHNS, SASEGT. Unmatched junction bases numbered 4, after V lost 1 base and J lost 1 base. CDR3 size: 16 residues. The CDR3 DNA is TGTGCCAGCAGTGAAGTCGGGACAGTTTCTGGAAACACCATATATTTT. Translating it yields CASSEVGTVSGNTIYF.